This T cell receptor beta chain comes out of a study of CD8 T cells in Susac syndrome. Background on the study: Treatment status at blood draw for the Susac syndrome patients was therapy-naive, corticosteroids, or intravenous immunoglobulin alone.

Germline-derived CDR1 and CDR2 are SGDLS and YYNGEE. V gave up 0 bases and J gave up 2 bases, with 7 bases separating them. This CDR3 is built from 14 residues. Random-hexamer reverse transcription was applied to about 0.5 to 1 ug RNA. Multiplex immunoSEQ PCR targeted 54 Vbeta and 13 Jbeta TCR beta segments. One entry per CDR3 protein results from TCRdb running MiXCR on the immunoSEQ multiplex PCR reads. The sample includes around 80,000 distinct CDR3 sequences, approximately 94% of them seen just once. The authors sequenced TCR beta from blood CD8+ and CD4+ T cells. The CD8+ and CD4+ T cells were negatively isolated, with the TEMRA cells enriched by FACS.

This clonotype was sampled from a human donor with Susac syndrome. The source material was CD8+ T cells from PBMCs. The chain recombines TRBV9 with TRBJ2-3; D unclear. The CDR3 here is CASSVGADTDTQYF. CDR3 coding DNA: TGTGCCAGCAGCGTAGGCGCAGACACAGATACGCAGTATTTT.